The 7 T cell receptor beta chains reported below all come from one sample, sequenced in a study of T-cell memory formation after mild COVID-19. TCRdb reanalysed the 5' RACE reads using MiXCR and keeps one entry per CDR3 protein. Of more than 300,000 distinct CDR3 sequences listed, approximately 14% were seen once; the top ten hold approximately 22%. The sample taken for sequencing was PBMCs or a T cell subset sorted from them (not recorded which). These receptors were obtained from a man aged 18 to 30 who had mild COVID-19 (a few samples of this study predate the infection). Cell type and time point are not known.

This chain joins TRBV11-1 and TRBJ2-5, with 7 bases fitting TRBD1. V shed 3 bases, J shed 5 bases, and the junction held 3 bases outside the gene matches. The CDR3 loop spans 13 amino acids. CDR1 is SGHAT, CDR2 FQDESV, per germline (reference sequence). In nucleotides, the CDR3 is TGTGCCAGCAGCTTTAAGGGGGCCGAGACCCAGTACTTC. As protein: CASSFKGAETQYF.

This clonotype was seen more than once but under ten times. The rearrangement uses TRBV4-1 and TRBJ1-2, with 9 bases matching TRBD1. The CDR3 consists of 16 residues. The junction had 12 bases not matched to a gene; V was cut back by 4 bases and J by 6 bases. Looked up from germline, CDR1 is MGHRA and CDR2 is YSYEKL. CDR3 nucleotides: TGCGCCAGCAGCCGTTTTACCGGGACAGGGAGCCATGGCTACACCTTC. Its translation is CASSRFTGTGSHGYTF.

The chain recombines TRBV20-1 with TRBJ1-1; 9 positions match TRBD1. V was clipped by 0 bases and J by 2 bases; unmatched bases: 1. Germline CDR1 reads DFQATT; CDR2 reads SNEGSKA (reference sequence). The CDR3 length is 14 residues. CDR3 DNA sequence: TGCAGTGCTAGAGAGGACAGGGGAAACACTGAAGCTTTCTTT. Amino acids: CSAREDRGNTEAFF.

The table lists this clonotype with a few counts. This chain uses TRBV4-3 with TRBJ1-6; the D gene is possibly TRBD1 (6 bases). CDR1 LGHNA and CDR2 YSLEER come from the germline V gene. Trimming left V 3 bases short and J 9 bases short, with 9 bases between. This CDR3 contains 13 residues. The CDR3 loop reads CASSQEQGSPLHF. DNA of the CDR3: TGCGCCAGCAGCCAGGAACAGGGTTCACCCCTCCACTTT.

This clonotype was detected only a few times. The rearrangement uses TRBV6-1 and TRBJ1-6; D possibly corresponds to TRBD1 (5 bases). Germline lookup yields CDR1 MNHNS and CDR2 SASEGT. The CDR3 extends over 13 amino acids. The V gene lost 11 bases and the J gene lost 8 bases, with 16 bases spanning the gap. This CDR3 is CAGGEIADSPLHF. CDR3 nucleotide sequence: TGTGCCGGAGGGGAGATTGCGGATTCACCCCTCCACTTT.

The chain is built from TRBV7-2 and TRBJ2-1, with 10 bases matching TRBD1. The germline CDR1 and CDR2 sequences are SGHTA and FQGNSA. The CDR3 contains 17 residues. The ends lost 5 bases at V and 8 bases at J; junction bases unmatched: 15. In DNA form, the CDR3 reads TGTGCCAGCAGCCCATCGGTGGGGACAGGGGAATTTGATGAGCAGTTCTTC. Its protein product is CASSPSVGTGEFDEQFF.

This clonotype was detected many times. The chain combines TRBV6-5 with TRBJ2-1; D call uncertain. V was shortened by 0 bases and J by 1 base, with 7 bases between the two germline ends. Per the germline V gene, CDR1 is MNHEY and CDR2 is SVGAGI. CDR3 length equals 15 residues. CDR3 in DNA: TGTGCCAGCAGTTACTCGGGCGAGTCCTACAATGAGCAGTTCTTC. It codes for CASSYSGESYNEQFF.